These 9 T cell receptor beta chains were sequenced from one sample in a study of cytotoxic CD8 clonotypes in ibrutinib-treated CLL. Data came from immunoSEQ multiplex PCR; TCRdb stores just in-frame clones and leaves some out. The table has around 140,000 clones, roughly 77% seen once. Sequencing used PBMCs, obtained after 12 months of ibrutinib treatment. These receptors all stem from a human donor with chronic lymphocytic leukemia.

V and J are TRBV5-1 and TRBJ2-7; D is uncertain. Looked up from germline, CDR1 is SGHRS and CDR2 is YFSETQ. Trimming left V 3 bases short and J 2 bases short, with 12 bases between. This CDR3 has 14 residues. CDR3 sequence reads: CASSSLSMTYEQYF. CDR3 bases: TGCGCCAGCAGCTCCCTAAGTATGACCTACGAGCAGTACTTC.

This clone was recorded at least ten times. The chain joins TRBV11-3 to TRBJ1-1; 9 nucleotides agree with TRBD1. V lost 5 bases and J lost 11; bases outside the gene matches: 6. Germline-derived CDR1 and CDR2 are SGHNT and YENEEA. CDR3 length: 12 residues. CDR3 loop: CASSAGDRVAFF. The CDR3 bases are TGTGCCAGCAGCGCCGGGGACAGGGTGGCTTTCTTT.

The chain couples TRBV30 to TRBJ2-5, with 10 bases matching TRBD2. The V and J ends lost 0 bases and 5 bases, in that order; junction bases with no gene match: 6. The length of the CDR3 is 15 residues. Looked up from germline, CDR1 is GTSNPN and CDR2 is SVGIG (reference sequence). The CDR3 coding sequence is TGTGCCTGGAGTGTAGGGCTAGCGGGAGTTGAGACCCAGTACTTC. Its protein is CAWSVGLAGVETQYF. Full variable domain (rest looked up from reference TRBV30 and TRBJ2-5): SQTIHQWPATLVQPVGSPLSLECTVEGTSNPNLYWYRQAAGRGLQLLFYSVGIGQISSEVPQNLSASRPQDRQFILSSKKLLLSDSGFYLCAWSVGLAGVETQYFGPGTRLLVL.

This clone was recorded only once. The V and J genes are TRBV6-4 and TRBJ2-1; 7 bases align to TRBD1. The ends lost 2 bases at V and 0 bases at J; junction bases unmatched: 4. The CDR3 runs 16 residues. Germline-derived CDR1 and CDR2 are MRHNA and SNTAGT. The CDR3 DNA follows: TGTGCCAGCAGTGACCTGGCAGGGGGCTCCTACAATGAGCAGTTCTTC. This translates into CASSDLAGGSYNEQFF.

This chain links TRBV30 with TRBJ2-7; a possible D gene is TRBD1 (6 bases). The CDR3 is 13 amino acids. CDR1 is GTSNPN, CDR2 SVGIG, per germline (reference sequence). Trimming left V 5 bases short and J 6 bases short, with 17 bases between. CDR3 region: CAWALQQGAEQYF. CDR3 coding DNA: TGTGCCTGGGCGTTACAACAGGGTGCCGAGCAGTACTTC.

The chain combines TRBV14 with TRBJ2-2; TRBD1 might be the D (6 bases). Between the trimmed V and J ends, which lost 0 bases and 5 bases, there was a span of 22 bases. Germline-derived CDR1 and CDR2 are SGHDN and FVKESK. The length of the CDR3 is 19 residues. The CDR3 spells CASSQDRPSGQRGTGELFF. The DNA for the CDR3 is TGTGCCAGCAGCCAAGACAGACCGTCGGGACAAAGAGGGACCGGGGAGCTGTTTTTT.

This chain uses TRBV6-5 with TRBJ1-5; TRBD1 matches at 10 bases. The V gene's germline CDR1 is MNHEY and CDR2 SVGAGI. The junction had 4 bases not matched to a gene; V was cut back by 6 bases and J by 2 bases. CDR3 size: 15 residues. The CDR3 bases are TGTGCCAGCAGGGACAGGGGGTGGGGCAATCAGCCCCAGCATTTT. Translation gives CASRDRGWGNQPQHF.

Comment on this clone: One junction end does not reproduce the germline sequence, and a read error may be involved. The chain couples TRBV7-6 to TRBJ2-3; TRBD1 is a possible D gene (6 bases). From germline, CDR1 is SGHVS and CDR2 FNYEAQ. This CDR3 region has 16 residues. Here the CDR3 DNA reads TGTGCCAGCAGCCTAGCTGGGGGCCCCTTCCGTGATACGCAGTATTTT. This gives the protein CASSLAGGPFRDTQYF.

This rearrangement joins TRBV10-3 to TRBJ2-7, with 12 bases fitting TRBD1. The V gene's germline CDR1 is ENHRY and CDR2 SYGVKD. V trimming: 3 bases; J trimming: 4 bases; junction bases outside the gene matches: 4. The length of the CDR3 is 15 residues. This CDR3 is CAISDGTGGRYEQYF. The CDR3 DNA sequence: TGTGCCATCAGTGATGGGACAGGGGGCAGGTACGAGCAGTACTTC.